What follows is one T cell receptor (beta chain) and its context. Its antigen is not identified. The authors reverse transcribed about 0.45 to 1 ug RNA with random hexamers. A multiplex approach, immunoSEQ multiplex PCR, amplified TCR beta CDR3 across 54 Vbeta and 13 Jbeta. MiXCR, run by TCRdb on the immunoSEQ multiplex PCR reads, gives a single entry per CDR3 protein. The table lists some 120,000 distinct CDR3 sequences, just under 95% of them singletons. This CDR3 contains 17 residues. Trimming pared 1 base from V and 1 base from J, leaving 14 bases between. CDR1 MGHRA and CDR2 YSYEKL come from the germline V gene. The sample belongs to a study of CD8 T cells in Susac syndrome. Study information: At the time their blood was drawn, patients with Susac syndrome were either therapy-naive, on corticosteroids (with some of them also receiving intravenous immunoglobulin), or on intravenous immunoglobulin alone. Overall study findings and caveats: Susac syndrome CD8+ repertoires were clonally expanded, most strongly in CD8+ TEMRA cells. More than 15 Susac-specific public clones were found in total CD8+ repertoires and five in CD8+ TEMRA repertoires.

The sequence was obtained from a human donor with Susac syndrome. The genes are TRBV4-1 and TRBJ2-1; D is unclear. Sample: CD8+ T cells from PBMCs. CDR3 sequence: CASSQVQWVGSYNEQFF. For the CDR3, the DNA is TGCGCCAGCAGCCAAGTCCAATGGGTTGGGTCCTACAATGAGCAGTTCTTC.